This T cell receptor (beta chain) was identified in a study of T-cell memory formation after mild COVID-19. Across the whole study: Clusters of TCRs were largely donor specific. Study-wide results and caveats: Researchers report contracting CD4+ clones mostly in CM and EM, with CD8+ clones in EMRA. Contracting clones from day 15 to 85 had balanced CD4/CD8; later expanders favoured CD4+.

Notes on this clonotype: Its antigen is unknown.

TCRdb analysed the 5' RACE reads with MiXCR anew, one entry per CDR3 protein. The data contain 300,000 to 350,000 distinct CDR3 sequences, approximately 13% of them singletons. Germline loops: CDR1 LGHDT, CDR2 YNNKEL (reference sequence). This CDR3 is 13 amino acids long. Trimming shortened V by 10 bases and J by 0 bases, and 12 bases separated the two germline ends. This chain links TRBV3-1 with TRBJ1-1; D possibly corresponds to TRBD1 (5 bases). Sequenced: PBMCs or a T cell subset sorted from them (not recorded which). This receptor was taken from a man between 18 and 35 years old who had mild COVID-19 (a few samples of this study predate the infection). Cell type and time point are not known. DNA of the CDR3: TGTGCCACCTCCCGACAGTTGAACACTGAAGCTTTCTTT. Translating it yields CATSRQLNTEAFF.